This T cell receptor (beta chain) was identified in a study of blood T cell repertoires in COVID-19. Trimming cost V 3 bases and J 0 bases; bases outside gene matches: 10. The CDR3 is 20 residues long. The germline CDR1 and CDR2 sequences are MGHRA and YSYEKL. The method was immunoSEQ multiplex PCR; TCRdb's version includes in-frame clones alone and lacks a portion of them. The repertoire has under 200,000 clones, around 83% of them found once; the top ten carry about 1.5%. The sample taken for sequencing was peripheral blood. The chain employs TRBV4-1 and TRBJ2-4, with TRBD2 identical over 14 bases. The TCR comes from a human donor in a cohort sampled during active COVID-19. The CDR3 here is CASSHIPGLAGALAKNIQYF. DNA of the CDR3: TGCGCCAGCAGCCACATCCCGGGACTAGCGGGAGCCTTAGCCAAAAACATTCAGTACTTC.